This TCR beta chain originates from a study of shared clonotypes between healthy human individuals. A note on this clone: Its antigen remains unknown.

Regarding the study as a whole: Naive subsets tended to show greater estimated richness than memory subsets. Non-shared clonotypes had lower generation probabilities than clonotypes shared by all four sorted-subset donors.

Germline values: CDR1 SGHNT, CDR2 YYREEE (reference sequence). This CDR3 region has 15 residues. The ends lost 2 bases at V and 4 bases at J; junction bases unmatched: 5. Clones were sequenced by immunoSEQ multiplex PCR, and TCRdb holds only the in-frame ones, with some missing. This table holds about 2.1 million clones, about 93% found once. In the naive CD8 group, cells lacked CD45RO and were positively selected for CCR7, so terminally differentiated effector memory CD45RA+ cells were left out. The donors, all of them Caucasian adults, lived in Nashville, Tennessee. V usage is TRBV5-4 and J usage is TRBJ2-3, with 9 positions matching TRBD2. Sequencing was performed on naive CD8+ T cells from PBMCs. The receptor comes from a man younger than 35 in good health. Some clones in this sample may be carry-over from other donors' samples. The CDR3 DNA follows: TGTGCCAGCAGCTTCCGGACTAGCGCCGCAGATACGCAGTATTTT. Its translation is CASSFRTSAADTQYF.